These 19 T cell receptor beta chains originate from one sample sequenced in a study of T-cell memory formation after mild COVID-19. One entry per CDR3 protein, called by TCRdb with MiXCR from the 5' RACE reads. The top ten hold 25% to 30% of the sample, which has 110,000 to 150,000 distinct CDR3 sequences, 11% to 15% seen once. Sequencing was done on a sample of PBMCs or a T cell subset sorted from them (not recorded which). The source is an adult woman who had mild COVID-19 (a few samples of this study predate the infection). Cell type and time point are not known.

The chain employs TRBV5-6 and TRBJ1-2; the D is unclear. Trimming shortened V by 0 bases and J by 4 bases, and 13 bases separated the two germline ends. The CDR3 has 15 amino acids. Per the germline V gene, CDR1 is SGHDT and CDR2 is YYEEEE. This chain's CDR3 is CASSLGPGLVYGYTF. CDR3 nucleotide sequence: TGTGCCAGCAGCTTGGGCCCAGGATTGGTCTATGGCTACACCTTC.

The rearrangement joins TRBV20-1 to TRBJ2-5, with D possibly matching TRBD1 (6 bases). CDR3 length: 14 residues. V was cut by 5 bases and J by 5 bases, with 18 bases left in between. Germline values: CDR1 DFQATT, CDR2 SNEGSKA (reference sequence). Written as DNA, the CDR3 is TGCAGTGCTTCACAGGGAAGGGTTTGGGAGACCCAGTACTTC. It codes for CSASQGRVWETQYF.

The chain couples TRBV15 to TRBJ2-7; 9 nucleotides align to TRBD2. Germline CDR1 and CDR2: LNHNV and YYDKDF (reference sequence). V dropped 0 bases and J dropped 0; count of bases not matched to a gene: 6. This CDR3 is built from 17 residues. The chain's CDR3 is CATSRDQGSGSSYEQYF. CDR3 nucleotides: TGTGCCACCAGCAGAGATCAGGGTAGCGGGAGCTCCTACGAGCAGTACTTC.

This clonotype was found a few times. The chain combines TRBV4-2 with TRBJ1-2; D call uncertain. V lost 1 base to trimming and J lost 1 base, with 10 bases between them. Germline V CDR1 and CDR2: LGHNA, YNFKEQ. CDR3 length equals 15 residues. Here the CDR3 reads CASSQASMDNYGYTF. The DNA for the CDR3 is TGTGCCAGCAGCCAAGCCTCGATGGATAACTATGGCTACACCTTC.

The V call is TRBV12-3 or TRBV12-4, the J call TRBJ2-1; tentative D call: TRBD2 (6 bases). CDR3 length: 16 amino acids. V was shortened by 6 bases and J by 0 bases, with 15 bases between the two germline ends. The CDR3 nucleotides read TGTGCCAGCAGCCGCACGACTAGTAGCTCCTACAATGAGCAGTTCTTC. The encoded protein is CASSRTTSSSYNEQFF.

This clonotype has just a few counts. This chain uses TRBV7-9 with TRBJ2-5; D is uncertain. Germline assignment: CDR1 SEHNR and CDR2 FQNEAQ (reference sequence). The CDR3 is 14 amino acids. V was clipped by 2 bases and J by 2 bases, with 9 bases between them. CDR3 amino acids: CASSLQSAQETQYF. CDR3 sequence (DNA): TGTGCCAGCAGCTTACAAAGCGCACAAGAGACCCAGTACTTC. The variable domain in full, completed from reference TRBV7-9 and TRBJ2-5, reads DTGVSQNPRHKITKRGQNVTFRCDPISEHNRLYWYRQTLGQGPEFLTYFQNEAQLEKSRLLSDRFSAERPKGSFSTLEIQRTEQGDSAMYLCASSLQSAQETQYFGPGTRLLVL.

The chain uses TRBV24-1 and TRBJ1-5, with D possibly TRBD1 on 5 matching bases. The CDR3 consists of 17 residues. Germline V gene sequence: CDR1 KGHDR, CDR2 SFDVKD. V was pared by 2 bases and J by 0 bases, with 13 bases between. This CDR3 reads CATSDSGQFYSNQPQHF. The CDR3 coding sequence is TGTGCCACCAGTGATTCAGGGCAGTTTTATAGCAATCAGCCCCAGCATTTT.

The V and J genes are TRBV19 and TRBJ2-5, with TRBD2 identical over 11 bases. The CDR3 covers 16 residues. Germline lookup yields CDR1 LNHDA and CDR2 SQIVND (reference sequence). Germline trimming cut 5 bases from V and 4 bases from J; bases unmatched to any gene: 9. CDR3 in DNA: TGTGCCAGTAGTTCCCAACTAGCGGGAGCACGAGAGACCCAGTACTTC. Its protein is CASSSQLAGARETQYF.

In its sample, this clonotype was seen a few times. The gene calls are TRBV4-1 and TRBJ1-6; 7 bases align to TRBD1. The length of the CDR3 is 16 residues. The V and J ends lost 1 base and 3 bases, in that order; junction bases with no gene match: 3. Germline values: CDR1 MGHRA, CDR2 YSYEKL. The CDR3, as DNA: TGCGCCAGCAGCCAAGGACAGGGAAGCTATAATTCACCCCTCCACTTT. Its protein is CASSQGQGSYNSPLHF.

This clonotype showed up just a few times. The chain is built from TRBV4-1 and TRBJ2-7; TRBD2 agrees at 12 bases. V lost 4 bases, J lost 6 bases, and 7 bases stayed unmatched. Germline V gene sequence: CDR1 MGHRA, CDR2 YSYEKL. This CDR3 spans 15 amino acids. CDR3 DNA: TGCGCCAGCAGCCGCCAGACTAGCGGGGGAGTCGAGCAGTACTTC. Translating it yields CASSRQTSGGVEQYF.

Only a few counts were recorded for this clonotype. The V and J genes are TRBV7-8 and TRBJ2-7; the D gene is possibly TRBD2 (5 bases). Germline V gene lookup returns CDR1 SGHVS and CDR2 FQNEAQ. V gave up 3 bases and J gave up 1 base, with 10 bases separating them. This CDR3 region has 14 residues. The CDR3 spells CASSLRADSYEQYF. CDR3 DNA: TGTGCCAGCAGCTTGCGGGCGGATTCCTACGAGCAGTACTTC.

This clonotype was seen a handful of times. V usage is TRBV10-3 and J usage is TRBJ1-1; D ambiguous. There are 12 residues in the CDR3. Germline loops: CDR1 ENHRY, CDR2 SYGVKD. V shed 11 bases and J shed 5 bases, with 15 bases lying between them. The CDR3 DNA sequence: TGTGCCGCGGTTGGTGACGATACTGAAGCTTTCTTT. Amino acid sequence: CAAVGDDTEAFF.

The CDR3 is CAWSEGSGNTIYF. In DNA form, the CDR3 reads TGTGCCTGGAGTGAGGGCTCTGGAAACACCATATATTTT. This chain uses TRBV30 with TRBJ1-3; the D is unclear. CDR3 size: 13 residues. The germline V and J ends were trimmed by 1 base and 0 bases, with 4 bases remaining between them. Germline assignment: CDR1 GTSNPN and CDR2 SVGIG (reference sequence).

In its sample, this clonotype was seen many times. In DNA, the CDR3 is TGTGCCAGCAGCTTAGGCCCCCGGACAGGGGGCCGAGAGACCCAGTACTTC. Translated: CASSLGPRTGGRETQYF. The chain recombines TRBV7-9 with TRBJ2-5; TRBD1 matches 11 bases. Germline lookup yields CDR1 SEHNR and CDR2 FQNEAQ (reference sequence). There are 17 residues in the CDR3. J gave up 4 bases and V 1 base, and 8 bases lay outside the gene matches.

This clonotype has more than one count but fewer than ten. This chain joins TRBV7-2 and TRBJ2-1; D may be TRBD1 (8 bases). The CDR3 has 16 amino acids. Deletions cut 5 bases from V and 8 bases from J, with 22 bases between. CDR1 is SGHTA, CDR2 FQGNSA, per germline. The CDR3 protein is CASSNSGAGGWYEQFF. CDR3 DNA sequence: TGTGCCAGCAGCAACAGCGGGGCAGGGGGCTGGTATGAGCAGTTCTTC.

The V call is TRBV4-3, the J call TRBJ2-3, with 13 bases fitting TRBD2. The J segment lost 4 bases and the V segment lost 4 bases, leaving 5 bases of the junction unmatched. In germline, CDR1 is LGHNA, CDR2 YSLEER. The CDR3 is 16 amino acids. The CDR3: CASSPGTSGKADTQYF. CDR3 nucleotide sequence: TGCGCCAGCAGCCCTGGGACTAGCGGGAAGGCAGATACGCAGTATTTT.

The chain employs TRBV7-9 and TRBJ2-7; 9 bases fit TRBD1. V gave up 5 bases and J gave up 0 bases; unmatched junction bases: 11. The CDR3 runs 17 residues. The germline CDR1 and CDR2 sequences are SEHNR and FQNEAQ (reference sequence). The CDR3 reads CASSKDRGWGSSYEQYF. CDR3 DNA: TGTGCCAGCAGCAAGGACAGGGGTTGGGGGAGCTCCTACGAGCAGTACTTC.

This clonotype was observed a handful of times. V is TRBV9 and J is TRBJ2-1; 7 nucleotides match TRBD2. The CDR3 is 14 amino acids. With 0 bases clipped from V and 7 bases from J, the junction kept 4 bases outside the gene matches. Germline lookup yields CDR1 SGDLS and CDR2 YYNGEE. The CDR3 loop is CASSVDGRMNEQFF. In DNA, the CDR3 is TGTGCCAGCAGCGTAGACGGGAGGATGAATGAGCAGTTCTTC.

This clonotype was counted between two and nine times. This chain links TRBV7-6 with TRBJ2-3, with D unresolved. CDR3 size: 14 residues. Germline-derived CDR1 and CDR2 are SGHVS and FNYEAQ. The germline V and J ends were trimmed by 1 base and 4 bases, with 9 bases remaining between them. CDR3 region: CASSLEAGADTQYF. CDR3 coding DNA: TGTGCCAGCAGCTTAGAGGCAGGCGCAGATACGCAGTATTTT.